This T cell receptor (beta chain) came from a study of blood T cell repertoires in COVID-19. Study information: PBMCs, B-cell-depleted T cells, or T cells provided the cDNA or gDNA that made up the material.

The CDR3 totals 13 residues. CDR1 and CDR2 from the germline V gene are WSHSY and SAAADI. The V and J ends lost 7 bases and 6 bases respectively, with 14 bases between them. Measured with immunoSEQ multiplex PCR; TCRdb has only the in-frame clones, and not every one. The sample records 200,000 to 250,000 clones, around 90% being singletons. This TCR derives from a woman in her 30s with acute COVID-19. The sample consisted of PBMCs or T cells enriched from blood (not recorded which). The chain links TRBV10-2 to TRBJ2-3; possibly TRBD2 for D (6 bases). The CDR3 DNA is TGCGCCAGCACTCGGGACTCCCAGGATACGCAGTATTTT. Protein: CASTRDSQDTQYF.